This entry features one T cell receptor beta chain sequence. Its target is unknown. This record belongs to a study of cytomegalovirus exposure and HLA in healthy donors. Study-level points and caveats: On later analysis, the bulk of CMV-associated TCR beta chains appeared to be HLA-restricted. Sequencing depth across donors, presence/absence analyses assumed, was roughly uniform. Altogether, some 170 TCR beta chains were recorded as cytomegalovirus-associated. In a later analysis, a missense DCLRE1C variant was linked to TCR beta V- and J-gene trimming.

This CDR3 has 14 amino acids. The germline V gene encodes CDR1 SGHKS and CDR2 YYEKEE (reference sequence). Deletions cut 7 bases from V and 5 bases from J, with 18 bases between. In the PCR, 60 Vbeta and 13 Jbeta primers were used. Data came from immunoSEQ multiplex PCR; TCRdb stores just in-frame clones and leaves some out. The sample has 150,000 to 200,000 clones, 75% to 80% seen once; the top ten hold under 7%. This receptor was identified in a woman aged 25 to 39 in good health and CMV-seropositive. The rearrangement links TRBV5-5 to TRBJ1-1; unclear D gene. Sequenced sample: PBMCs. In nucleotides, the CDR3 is TGTGCCAGCGGAAAAGTCGAAAGCGGTACTGAAGCTTTCTTT. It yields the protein CASGKVESGTEAFF.